The 21 T cell receptor beta chains given below trace back to one sample, sequenced in a study of blood T cell repertoires in COVID-19. Profiling relied on immunoSEQ multiplex PCR, and the TCRdb table lists in-frame clones only, not all of them. The sample lists more than 250,000 clones, nearly 90% occurring once. The specimen was PBMCs or T cells enriched from blood (not recorded which). All receptors come from a woman aged 25 to 39 who had recovered from COVID-19.

The rearrangement uses TRBV13 and TRBJ1-1; tentative D call: TRBD1 (5 bases). Per the germline V gene, CDR1 is PRHDT and CDR2 is FYEKMQ (reference sequence). The CDR3 totals 13 residues. The ends were cut back, 8 bases at V and 1 base at J, with 11 bases in the middle. CDR3 sequence (DNA): TGTGCCAGCGGGGGGGTATCGAACACTGAAGCTTTCTTT. Translation gives CASGGVSNTEAFF.

The CDR3 reads CASSELRGYEQFF. DNA of the CDR3: TGTGCCAGCAGTGAGCTGCGGGGCTATGAGCAGTTCTTC. The rearrangement links TRBV6-1 to TRBJ2-1; a possible D gene is TRBD2 (6 bases). The CDR3 totals 13 residues. Trimming cost V 3 bases and J 8 bases, with 11 bases left between them. From germline, CDR1 is MNHNS and CDR2 SASEGT.

J is TRBJ2-5 and V is TRBV2, with TRBD2 identical over 10 bases. Germline trimming cut 7 bases from V and 5 bases from J; bases unmatched to any gene: 13. CDR1 and CDR2 (germline): SNHLY, FYNNEI. CDR3 size: 16 residues. This CDR3 is CASINGLAVGGETQYF. CDR3 sequence (DNA): TGTGCCAGCATTAACGGACTAGCGGTGGGGGGGGAGACCCAGTACTTC. The variable domain in full, with the rest retrieved from reference TRBV2 and TRBJ2-5, is EPEVTQTPSHQVTQMGQEVILRCVPISNHLYFYWYRQILGQKVEFLVSFYNNEISEKSEIFDDQFSVERPDGSNFTLKIRSTKLEDSAMYFCASINGLAVGGETQYFGPGTRLLVL.

This clone was picked up a small number of times. The chain employs TRBV14 and TRBJ2-1; D call uncertain. This CDR3 spans 18 amino acids. Germline CDR1 and CDR2: SGHDN and FVKESK. The V and J ends lost 1 base and 5 bases respectively, with 21 bases between them. The CDR3 sequence is CASSQADTNWAYDNEQFF. DNA for the CDR3: TGTGCCAGCAGCCAAGCCGACACCAATTGGGCTTACGACAATGAGCAGTTCTTC.

The count of this clone is one. The rearrangement uses TRBV12-3 or TRBV12-4 and TRBJ1-2, with D unclear. Trimming cost V 4 bases and J 7 bases, with 13 bases left between them. This CDR3 region has 13 residues. CDR3 protein: CASSYPQPGGYTF. CDR3 nucleotides: TGTGCCAGCAGTTATCCCCAACCGGGTGGCTACACCTTC.

This chain joins TRBV19 and TRBJ1-4, with TRBD1 identical over 8 bases. The CDR3 covers 15 residues. Trimming at V came to 4 bases and at J to 6 bases, leaving 7 bases not matched to a gene. CDR1 is LNHDA and CDR2 is SQIVND in the germline V gene (reference sequence). CDR3 residues: CASSKRTGWDEKLFF. CDR3 bases: TGTGCCAGTAGTAAACGGACAGGGTGGGATGAAAAACTGTTTTTT. The full variable domain, with the rest looked up from reference TRBV19 and TRBJ1-4, is DGGITQSPKYLFRKEGQNVTLSCEQNLNHDAMYWYRQDPGQGLRLIYYSQIVNDFQKGDIAEGYSVSREKKESFPLTVTSAQKNPTAFYLCASSKRTGWDEKLFFGSGTQLSVL.

CDR3 amino acids: CASGLGLATNEKLFF. Written as DNA, the CDR3 is TGTGCTAGTGGTTTGGGACTTGCAACTAATGAAAAACTGTTTTTT. The genes are TRBV12-5 and TRBJ1-4, with no clear D. This CDR3 comprises 15 residues. V lost 1 base to trimming and J lost 0 bases, with 6 bases between them. Germline CDR1 reads LGHNT; CDR2 reads FRNRAP.

The chain has TRBV9 and TRBJ2-1; D might be TRBD1 (6 bases). Trimming left V 0 bases short and J 2 bases short, with 12 bases between. Germline loops: CDR1 SGDLS, CDR2 YYNGEE. The CDR3 sequence is 16 residues long. This chain's CDR3 is CASSVEAGATYNEQFF. As DNA, the CDR3 is TGTGCCAGCAGCGTAGAAGCAGGGGCCACCTACAATGAGCAGTTCTTC.

Concerning this clone itself: The same CDR3 is also encoded by other DNA sequences in this sample. V usage is TRBV12-3 or TRBV12-4 and J usage is TRBJ2-3; D is unclear. The ends were cut back, 5 bases at V and 0 bases at J, with 3 bases in the middle. The CDR3 totals 12 residues. CDR3 sequence: CASSPSTDTQYF. Here the CDR3 DNA reads TGTGCCAGCAGTCCAAGCACAGATACGCAGTATTTT.

This clone occurred once. The chain links TRBV2 to TRBJ1-4, with D unresolved. The CDR3 has 14 amino acids. With 7 bases removed from V and 8 bases from J, the gap between germline ends came to 17 bases. Germline V gene data show CDR1 as SNHLY and CDR2 as FYNNEI. For the CDR3, the DNA is TGTGCCAGCACTGGTGCGAGGGCGAGCGAAAAACTGTTTTTT. Protein sequence: CASTGARASEKLFF.

The chain couples TRBV7-6 to TRBJ2-7; D uncertain. Germline assignment: CDR1 SGHVS and CDR2 FNYEAQ. The CDR3 runs to 14 residues. The germline V and J ends were trimmed by 6 bases and 3 bases, with 15 bases remaining between them. CDR3 protein: CASSPLSLGYEQYF. In DNA, the CDR3 is TGTGCCAGCAGTCCGCTTTCCCTCGGCTACGAGCAGTACTTC.

The genes are TRBV7-9 and TRBJ2-1, with 8 bases identical to TRBD1. J gave up 6 bases and V 5 bases, and 12 bases lay outside the gene matches. From germline, CDR1 is SEHNR and CDR2 FQNEAQ (reference sequence). The CDR3 covers 16 residues. The CDR3 here is CASSHGDRGYGNEQFF. DNA for the CDR3: TGTGCCAGCAGCCACGGTGACAGGGGTTATGGCAATGAGCAGTTCTTC.

This rearrangement joins TRBV5-1 to TRBJ2-3, with D possibly TRBD1 on 6 matching bases. The length of the CDR3 is 13 residues. Germline CDR1 SGHRS, CDR2 YFSETQ. Trimming left V 5 bases short and J 3 bases short, with 10 bases between. The CDR3 spells CASSMTGTDTQYF. For the CDR3, the DNA is TGCGCCAGCAGTATGACAGGAACAGATACGCAGTATTTT.

The V gene is TRBV6-5, the J gene TRBJ2-2, with D maybe TRBD1 (5 bases). The CDR3 totals 14 residues. Trimming left V 5 bases short and J 4 bases short, with 11 bases between. Germline values: CDR1 MNHEY, CDR2 SVGAGI. DNA of the CDR3: TGTGCCAGCAGTCAGGGCTTGGTCACCGGGGAGCTGTTTTTT. It encodes CASSQGLVTGELFF.

The chain carries TRBV12-5 and TRBJ2-3; D possibly corresponds to TRBD2 (6 bases). The CDR3 consists of 13 residues. Germline CDR1 reads LGHNT; CDR2 reads FRNRAP. Trimming shortened V by 4 bases and J by 4 bases, and 9 bases separated the two germline ends. The CDR3 loop reads CASGWDLADTQYF. Here the CDR3 DNA reads TGTGCTAGTGGTTGGGACTTAGCAGATACGCAGTATTTT.

This chain connects TRBV9 to TRBJ1-5; weak D call: TRBD1 (6 bases). CDR1 SGDLS and CDR2 YYNGEE come from the germline V gene. Deletions cut 4 bases from V and 0 bases from J, with 11 bases between. This CDR3 comprises 15 residues. CDR3 sequence: CASSPATGSNQPQHF. The CDR3 DNA reads TGTGCCAGCAGCCCGGCGACAGGTAGCAATCAGCCCCAGCATTTT.

The chain employs TRBV19 and TRBJ1-5; 10 bases match TRBD1. J lost 5 bases, V lost 7 bases, and 8 bases had no gene match. This CDR3 is 15 amino acids long. Looked up from germline, CDR1 is LNHDA and CDR2 is SQIVND (reference sequence). The CDR3, as DNA: TGTGCCAGTACCCATGACAGGGGGCGCGATCAGCCCCAGCATTTT. Protein sequence: CASTHDRGRDQPQHF.

The chain has TRBV5-4 and TRBJ2-7; TRBD1 matches at 9 bases. Germline V gene data show CDR1 as SGHNT and CDR2 as YYREEE (reference sequence). The V gene end was trimmed by 1 base and the J gene end by 5 bases; junction bases not matched to a gene: 10. The CDR3 has 16 residues. The CDR3 loop is CASSLIPGQGADEQYF. The CDR3 DNA is TGTGCCAGCAGCTTGATTCCGGGACAGGGAGCGGACGAGCAGTACTTC.

The rearrangement links TRBV24-1 to TRBJ2-3; the match to TRBD1 covers 7 bases. CDR1 and CDR2 (germline): KGHDR, SFDVKD. The V gene end was trimmed by 3 bases and the J gene end by 4 bases; junction bases not matched to a gene: 6. The CDR3 is 15 residues long. The CDR3 DNA reads as TGTGCCACCAGTGATCCACAGGGGCCTGCAGATACGCAGTATTTT. This codes for CATSDPQGPADTQYF.

The genes are TRBV6-5 and TRBJ2-1; 9 bases are a match to TRBD1. The CDR3 loop spans 16 amino acids. The J segment lost 5 bases and the V segment lost 1 base, leaving 6 bases of the junction unmatched. Germline V gives CDR1 MNHEY, CDR2 SVGAGI. CDR3 protein: CASSYLTGGVNNEQFF. CDR3 coding DNA: TGTGCCAGCAGTTACTTGACAGGGGGAGTGAACAATGAGCAGTTCTTC.

The genes are TRBV5-4 and TRBJ1-2; D is possibly TRBD1 (5 bases). Germline CDR1 reads SGHNT; CDR2 reads YYREEE (reference sequence). V lost 4 bases and J lost 8, with 15 bases in between. This CDR3 has 13 residues. CDR3 nucleotide sequence: TGTGCCAGCAGCCTCCCGTCGGGGGTAGGCTACACCTTC. Amino acid sequence: CASSLPSGVGYTF.